The clone carrying this TCR beta chain was recorded at least ten times. Its target is not known. TCR beta CDR3 regions were amplified from RNA. HTBI primers were the set used in a first-round RT-PCR of the TCR CDR3. MiXCR, run by TCRdb on the multiplex PCR reads, gives a single entry per CDR3 protein. This sample has around 800,000 distinct CDR3 sequences, with roughly 37% found just once. The CDR3 length is 14 residues. The germline V and J ends were trimmed by 4 bases and 8 bases, with 18 bases remaining between them. The germline gives CDR1 SGHRS, CDR2 YFSETQ. This sample is drawn from a study of T cells in Graves' hyperthyroidism and ophthalmopathy. General study findings and limits: Blood also held most thyroid clonotypes expanded beyond 0.001.

The chain couples TRBV5-1 to TRBJ1-2; TRBD1 might be the D (5 bases). The sequence came from a man aged 18 to 29 with Graves' hyperthyroidism. Sequences were obtained from blood. CDR3 residues: CASSPQVGEQGYTF. The CDR3 DNA reads as TGCGCCAGCAGCCCTCAGGTGGGGGAACAAGGCTACACCTTC.